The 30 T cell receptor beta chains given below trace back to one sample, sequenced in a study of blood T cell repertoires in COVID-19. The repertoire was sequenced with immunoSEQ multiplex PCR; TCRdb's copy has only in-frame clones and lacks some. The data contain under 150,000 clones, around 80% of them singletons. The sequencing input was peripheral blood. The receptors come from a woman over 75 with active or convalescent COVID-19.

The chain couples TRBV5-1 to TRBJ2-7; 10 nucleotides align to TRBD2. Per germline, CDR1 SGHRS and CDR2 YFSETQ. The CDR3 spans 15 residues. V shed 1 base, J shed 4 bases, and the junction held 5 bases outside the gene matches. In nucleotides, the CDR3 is TGCGCCAGCAGCTTGAGAGCGGGGGGGCTTTACGAGCAGTACTTC. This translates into CASSLRAGGLYEQYF.

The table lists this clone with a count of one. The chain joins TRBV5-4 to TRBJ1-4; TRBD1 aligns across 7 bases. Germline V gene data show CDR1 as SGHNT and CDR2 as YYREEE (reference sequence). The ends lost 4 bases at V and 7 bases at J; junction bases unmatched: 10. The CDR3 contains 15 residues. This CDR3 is CASSPRGLGSEKLFF. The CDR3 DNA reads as TGTGCCAGCAGCCCGAGGGGGCTAGGAAGTGAAAAACTGTTTTTT. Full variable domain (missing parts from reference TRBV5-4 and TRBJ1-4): ETGVTQSPTHLIKTRGQQVTLRCSSQSGHNTVSWYQQALGQGPQFIFQYYREEENGRGNFPPRFSGLQFPNYSSELNVNALELDDSALYLCASSPRGLGSEKLFFGSGTQLSVL.

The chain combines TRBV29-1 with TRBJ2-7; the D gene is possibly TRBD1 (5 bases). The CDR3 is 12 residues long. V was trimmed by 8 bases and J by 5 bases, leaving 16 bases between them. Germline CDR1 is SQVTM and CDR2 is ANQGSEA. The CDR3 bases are TGCAGCACCCTGGGCCCAGGGAACGAGCAGTACTTC. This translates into CSTLGPGNEQYF.

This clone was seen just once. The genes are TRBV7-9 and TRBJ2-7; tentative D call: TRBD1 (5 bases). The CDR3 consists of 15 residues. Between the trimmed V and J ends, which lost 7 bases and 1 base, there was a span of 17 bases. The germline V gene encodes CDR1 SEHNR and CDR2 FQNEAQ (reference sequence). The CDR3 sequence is CASIQLAGSSYEQYF. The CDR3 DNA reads TGTGCCAGCATCCAGTTGGCAGGGTCGTCCTACGAGCAGTACTTC. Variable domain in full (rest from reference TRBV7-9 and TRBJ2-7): DTGVSQNPRHKITKRGQNVTFRCDPISEHNRLYWYRQTLGQGPEFLTYFQNEAQLEKSRLLSDRFSAERPKGSFSTLEIQRTEQGDSAMYLCASIQLAGSSYEQYFGPGTRLTVT.

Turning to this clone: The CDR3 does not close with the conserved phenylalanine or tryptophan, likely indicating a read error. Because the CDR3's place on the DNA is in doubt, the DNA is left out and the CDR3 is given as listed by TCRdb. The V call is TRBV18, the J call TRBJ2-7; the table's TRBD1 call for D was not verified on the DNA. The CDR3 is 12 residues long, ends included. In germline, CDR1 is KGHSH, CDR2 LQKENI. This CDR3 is CASSSNRDRSIY.

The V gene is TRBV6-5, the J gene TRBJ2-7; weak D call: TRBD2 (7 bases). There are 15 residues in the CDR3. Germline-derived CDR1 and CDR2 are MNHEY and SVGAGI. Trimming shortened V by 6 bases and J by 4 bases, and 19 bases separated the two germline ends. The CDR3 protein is CASSEPGGVGYEQYF. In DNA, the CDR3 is TGTGCCAGCAGCGAGCCGGGGGGCGTTGGTTACGAGCAGTACTTC.

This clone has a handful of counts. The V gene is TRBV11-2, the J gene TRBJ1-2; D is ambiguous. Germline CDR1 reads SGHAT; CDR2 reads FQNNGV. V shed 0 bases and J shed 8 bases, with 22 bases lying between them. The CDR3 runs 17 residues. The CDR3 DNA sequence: TGTGCCAGCAGCTTAGATCGAGGGCTCTCGGGTACGGGCGGCTACACCTTC. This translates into CASSLDRGLSGTGGYTF.

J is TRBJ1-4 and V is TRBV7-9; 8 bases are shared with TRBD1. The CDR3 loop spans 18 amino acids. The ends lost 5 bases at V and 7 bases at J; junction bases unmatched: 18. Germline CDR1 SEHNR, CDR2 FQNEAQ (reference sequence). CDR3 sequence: CASSRPGQALQQGEKLFF. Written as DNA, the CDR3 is TGTGCCAGCAGCCGGCCGGGACAGGCCCTCCAGCAAGGTGAAAAACTGTTTTTT.

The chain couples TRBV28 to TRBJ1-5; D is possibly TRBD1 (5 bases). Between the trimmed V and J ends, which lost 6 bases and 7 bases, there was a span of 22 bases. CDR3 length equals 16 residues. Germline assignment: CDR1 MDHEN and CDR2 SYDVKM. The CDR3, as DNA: TGTGCCAGCAGCCTAATCTTGGGGGAGGGAGGCCAGCCCCAGCATTTT. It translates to CASSLILGEGGQPQHF.

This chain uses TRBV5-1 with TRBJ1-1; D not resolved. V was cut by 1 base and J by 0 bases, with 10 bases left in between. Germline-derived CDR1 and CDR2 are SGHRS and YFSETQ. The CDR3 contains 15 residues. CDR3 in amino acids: CASSLFSVLNTEAFF. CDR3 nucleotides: TGCGCCAGCAGCTTGTTTAGCGTCTTGAACACTGAAGCTTTCTTT.

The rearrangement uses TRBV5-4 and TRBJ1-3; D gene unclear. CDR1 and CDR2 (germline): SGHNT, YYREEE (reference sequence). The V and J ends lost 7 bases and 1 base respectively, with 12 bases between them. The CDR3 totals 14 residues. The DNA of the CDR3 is TGTGCCAGCGGAGGTGGATTATCTGGAAACACCATATATTTT. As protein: CASGGGLSGNTIYF.

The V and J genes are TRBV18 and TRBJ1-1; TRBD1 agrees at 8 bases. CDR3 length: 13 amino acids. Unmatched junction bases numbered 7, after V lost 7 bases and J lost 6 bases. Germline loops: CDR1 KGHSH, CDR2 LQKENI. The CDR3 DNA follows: TGTGCCAGCTTATCGGACAGGGTTTCTGAAGCTTTCTTT. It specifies CASLSDRVSEAFF.

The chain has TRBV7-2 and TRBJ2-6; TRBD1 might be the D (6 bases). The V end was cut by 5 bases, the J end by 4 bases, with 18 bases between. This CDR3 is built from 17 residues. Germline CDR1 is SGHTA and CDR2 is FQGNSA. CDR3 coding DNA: TGTGCCAGCAGCCACAATACAGGGATTCGAGGGGCCAACGTCCTGACTTTC. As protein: CASSHNTGIRGANVLTF.

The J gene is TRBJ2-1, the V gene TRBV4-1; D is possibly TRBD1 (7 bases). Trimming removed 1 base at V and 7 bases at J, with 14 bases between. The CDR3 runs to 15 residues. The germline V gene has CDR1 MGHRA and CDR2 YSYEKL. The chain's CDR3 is CASSQVGRGVNEQFF. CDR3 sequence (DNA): TGCGCCAGCAGCCAAGTAGGCAGGGGGGTGAATGAGCAGTTCTTC.

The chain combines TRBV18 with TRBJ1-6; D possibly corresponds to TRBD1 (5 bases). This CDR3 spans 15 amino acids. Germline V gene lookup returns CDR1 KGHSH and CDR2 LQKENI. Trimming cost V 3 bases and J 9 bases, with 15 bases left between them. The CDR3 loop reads CASSPDRQSGSPLHF. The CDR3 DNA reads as TGTGCCAGCTCACCCGATAGACAGAGTGGTTCACCCCTCCACTTT.

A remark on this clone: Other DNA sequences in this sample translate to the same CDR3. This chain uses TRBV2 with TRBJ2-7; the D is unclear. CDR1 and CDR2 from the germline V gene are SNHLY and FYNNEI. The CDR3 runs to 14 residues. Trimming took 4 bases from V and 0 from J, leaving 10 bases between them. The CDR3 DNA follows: TGTGCCAGCAGTGGGCGAGGTCGCTCCTACGAGCAGTACTTC. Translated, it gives CASSGRGRSYEQYF.

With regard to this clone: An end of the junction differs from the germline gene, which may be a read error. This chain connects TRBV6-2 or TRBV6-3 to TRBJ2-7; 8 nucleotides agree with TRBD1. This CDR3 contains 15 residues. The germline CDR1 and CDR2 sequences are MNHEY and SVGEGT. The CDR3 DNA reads TGTGCCAGCAGTAACTCCGGGACAGGCCTTTACGAGCAGTACTTC. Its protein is CASSNSGTGLYEQYF.

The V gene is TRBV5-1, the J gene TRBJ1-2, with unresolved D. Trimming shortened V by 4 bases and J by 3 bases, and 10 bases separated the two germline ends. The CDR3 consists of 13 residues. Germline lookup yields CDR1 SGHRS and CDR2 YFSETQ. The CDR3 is CASSNPEDYGYTF. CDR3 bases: TGCGCCAGCAGCAATCCCGAGGACTATGGCTACACCTTC. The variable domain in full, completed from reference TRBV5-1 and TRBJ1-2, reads KAGVTQTPRYLIKTRGQQVTLSCSPISGHRSVSWYQQTPGQGLQFLFEYFSETQRNKGNFPGRFSGRQFSNSRSEMNVSTLELGDSALYLCASSNPEDYGYTFGSGTRLTVV.

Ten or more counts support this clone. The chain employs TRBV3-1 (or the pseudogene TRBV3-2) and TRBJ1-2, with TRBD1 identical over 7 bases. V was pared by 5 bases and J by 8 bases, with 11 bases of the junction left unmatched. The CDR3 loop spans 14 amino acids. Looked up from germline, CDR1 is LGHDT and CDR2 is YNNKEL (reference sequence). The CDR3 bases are TGTGCCAGCAGCGGGGACAGAACTCAACGAGGCTACACCTTC. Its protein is CASSGDRTQRGYTF.

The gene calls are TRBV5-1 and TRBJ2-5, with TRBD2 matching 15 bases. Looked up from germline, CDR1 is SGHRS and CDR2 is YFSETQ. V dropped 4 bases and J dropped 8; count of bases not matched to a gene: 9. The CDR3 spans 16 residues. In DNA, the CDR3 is TGCGCCAGCAGCCTGGGGACTAGCGGGGGGCAAACAACCCAGTACTTC. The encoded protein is CASSLGTSGGQTTQYF.

The CDR3 region is CASSDSSYSYEQYF. CDR3 DNA: TGTGCCAGCAGTGATTCGAGCTACTCCTACGAGCAGTACTTC. The chain combines TRBV2 with TRBJ2-7; D uncertain. Per the germline V gene, CDR1 is SNHLY and CDR2 is FYNNEI. Trimming removed 3 bases at V and 0 bases at J, with 9 bases between. The CDR3 extends over 14 amino acids.

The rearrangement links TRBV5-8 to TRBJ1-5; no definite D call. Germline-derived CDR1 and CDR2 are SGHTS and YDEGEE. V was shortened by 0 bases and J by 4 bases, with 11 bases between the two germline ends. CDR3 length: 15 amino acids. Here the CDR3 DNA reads TGTGCCAGCAGCTTGGCCTGGGCGGGTAATCAGCCCCAGCATTTT. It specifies CASSLAWAGNQPQHF.

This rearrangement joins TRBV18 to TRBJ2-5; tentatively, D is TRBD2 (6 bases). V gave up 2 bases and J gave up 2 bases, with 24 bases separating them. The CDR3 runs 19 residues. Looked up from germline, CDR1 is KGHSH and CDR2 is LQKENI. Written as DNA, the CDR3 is TGTGCCAGCTCACCAGGGGGGTCGGTCCCTTATGGCCATCAAGAGACCCAGTACTTC. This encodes CASSPGGSVPYGHQETQYF.

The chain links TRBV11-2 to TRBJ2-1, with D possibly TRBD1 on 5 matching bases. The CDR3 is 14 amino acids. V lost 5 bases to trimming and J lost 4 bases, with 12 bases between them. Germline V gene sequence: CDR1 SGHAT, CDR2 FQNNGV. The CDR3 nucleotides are TGTGCCAGCAGCGAGGCAGGGCGATACAATGAGCAGTTCTTC. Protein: CASSEAGRYNEQFF.

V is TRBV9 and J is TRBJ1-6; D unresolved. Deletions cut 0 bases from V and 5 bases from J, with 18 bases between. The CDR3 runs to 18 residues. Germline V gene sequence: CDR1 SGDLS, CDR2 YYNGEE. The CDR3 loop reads CASSVASSRLINNSPLHF. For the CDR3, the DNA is TGTGCCAGCAGCGTAGCTAGCAGCCGGCTGATTAATAATTCACCCCTCCACTTT.

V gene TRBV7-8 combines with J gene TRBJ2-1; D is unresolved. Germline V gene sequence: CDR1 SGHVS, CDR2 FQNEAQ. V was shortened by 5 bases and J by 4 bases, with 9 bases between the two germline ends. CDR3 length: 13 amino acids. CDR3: CASSQTVYNEQFF. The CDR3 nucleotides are TGTGCCAGCAGCCAAACAGTTTACAATGAGCAGTTCTTC.

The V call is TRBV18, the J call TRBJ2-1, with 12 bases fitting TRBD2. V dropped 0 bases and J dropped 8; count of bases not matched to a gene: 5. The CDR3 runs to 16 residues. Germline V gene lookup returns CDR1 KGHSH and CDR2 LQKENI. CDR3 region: CASSPPSLAGGDEQFF. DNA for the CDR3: TGTGCCAGCTCACCACCGTCACTAGCGGGGGGCGATGAGCAGTTCTTC.

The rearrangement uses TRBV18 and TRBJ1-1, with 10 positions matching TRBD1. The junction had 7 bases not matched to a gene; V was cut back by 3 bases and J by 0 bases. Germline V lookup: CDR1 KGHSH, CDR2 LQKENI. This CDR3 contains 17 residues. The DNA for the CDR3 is TGTGCCAGCTCACCCCGGGACAGGGGTGGGATGAACACTGAAGCTTTCTTT. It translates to CASSPRDRGGMNTEAFF.

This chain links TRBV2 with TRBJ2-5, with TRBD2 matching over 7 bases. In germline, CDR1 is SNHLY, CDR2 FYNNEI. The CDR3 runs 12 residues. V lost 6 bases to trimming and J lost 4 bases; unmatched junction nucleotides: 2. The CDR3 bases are TGTGCCAGCAGAACGGGGGGAGAGACCCAGTACTTC. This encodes CASRTGGETQYF.

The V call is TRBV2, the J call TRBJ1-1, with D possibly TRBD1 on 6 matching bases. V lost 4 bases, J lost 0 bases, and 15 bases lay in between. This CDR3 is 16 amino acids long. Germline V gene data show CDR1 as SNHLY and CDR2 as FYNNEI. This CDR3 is CASSVPRDTVNTEAFF. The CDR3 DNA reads TGTGCCAGCAGTGTACCCCGGGACACCGTGAACACTGAAGCTTTCTTT.